The 26 T cell receptor beta chains below were found in one sample sequenced in a study of T cells after yellow fever vaccination. From the 5' RACE reads, TCRdb called clonotypes with MiXCR, one entry per CDR3 protein. Of hundreds of thousands of distinct CDR3 sequences in the sample, about 10% were seen once. The sequences come from CD4+ T cells sorted from PBMCs, collected 5 days after the yellow fever booster vaccination. The receptors were sampled from a young man who received the YFV17D yellow fever vaccine.

A few counts support this clonotype. The J gene is TRBJ2-5, the V gene TRBV14; no clear D. Germline values: CDR1 SGHDN, CDR2 FVKESK. V was trimmed by 4 bases and J by 4 bases, leaving 13 bases between them. The CDR3 extends over 14 amino acids. The CDR3 sequence: CASSPKQDLETQYF. The CDR3, as DNA: TGTGCCAGCAGCCCGAAGCAGGACCTAGAGACCCAGTACTTC.

The sample holds a few counts of this clonotype. The chain is built from TRBV23-1 and TRBJ2-3, with TRBD2 matching over 7 bases. TRBV23-1 belongs to the ORF category, with a function that is uncertain. The CDR3 covers 16 residues. J gave up 6 bases and V 8 bases, and 17 bases lay outside the gene matches. DNA for the CDR3: TGCGCCAGCCTCCAGCGGCGGGAGACCTGTTACGATACGCAGTATTTT. Translation gives CASLQRRETCYDTQYF.

The V and J genes are TRBV18 and TRBJ2-5; D might be TRBD2 (5 bases). Trimming shortened V by 3 bases and J by 4 bases, and 15 bases separated the two germline ends. The CDR3 runs 15 residues. CDR1 and CDR2 (germline): KGHSH, LQKENI. CDR3 amino acids: CASSPAGKEVETQYF. For the CDR3, the DNA is TGTGCCAGCTCACCTGCCGGGAAGGAGGTAGAGACCCAGTACTTC.

This clonotype came up a few times. V gene TRBV6-2 or TRBV6-3 combines with J gene TRBJ2-5, with a weak D call TRBD2 (5 bases). The CDR3 loop spans 15 amino acids. Germline V gene data show CDR1 as MNHEY and CDR2 as SVGEGT. V was cut by 2 bases and J by 4 bases, with 14 bases left in between. CDR3 coding DNA: TGTGCCAGCAGTTACCCCCAGAGGAGGAGAGAGACCCAGTACTTC. Protein sequence: CASSYPQRRRETQYF.

This clonotype appeared many times. The chain couples TRBV20-1 to TRBJ1-1; 7 bases map to TRBD1. Germline values: CDR1 DFQATT, CDR2 SNEGSKA (reference sequence). Trimming cost V 2 bases and J 2 bases; bases outside gene matches: 8. This CDR3 has 15 amino acids. The CDR3 protein is CSARQGGSVNTEAFF. Here the CDR3 DNA reads TGCAGTGCTAGACAAGGGGGCAGTGTAAACACTGAAGCTTTCTTT.

This clonotype was counted many times. The chain is built from TRBV7-9 and TRBJ1-5; D not certain. Germline CDR1 and CDR2: SEHNR and FQNEAQ (reference sequence). Deletions cut 5 bases from V and 0 bases from J, with 17 bases between. The CDR3 covers 17 residues. CDR3 loop: CASSTGAPLVSNQPQHF. The CDR3 bases are TGTGCCAGCAGCACCGGAGCCCCGCTCGTTAGCAATCAGCCCCAGCATTTT.

The chain recombines TRBV20-1 with TRBJ2-1; either TRBD1 or TRBD2 may supply D (5 bases each). This CDR3 has 14 amino acids. Trimming left V 2 bases short and J 5 bases short, with 13 bases between. Germline values: CDR1 DFQATT, CDR2 SNEGSKA (reference sequence). The CDR3 loop reads CSARYRGRNNEQFF. CDR3 DNA sequence: TGCAGTGCTAGATATAGGGGACGGAACAATGAGCAGTTCTTC.

V and J are TRBV28 and TRBJ2-1; tentatively, D is TRBD1 (7 bases). The germline CDR1 and CDR2 sequences are MDHEN and SYDVKM. The ends were cut back, 7 bases at V and 6 bases at J, with 19 bases in the middle. CDR3 length: 15 amino acids. In nucleotides, the CDR3 is TGTGCCAGCAACAATGCGGGACAGTCGAGCAATGAGCAGTTCTTC. Encoded protein: CASNNAGQSSNEQFF.

This clonotype was observed a few times. The chain links TRBV6-1 to TRBJ2-7; 8 bases agree with TRBD1. The CDR3 sequence is 14 residues long. Germline CDR1 is MNHNS and CDR2 is SASEGT. Trimming removed 3 bases from V and 7 bases from J; junction bases left unmatched: 8. The CDR3, as DNA: TGTGCCAGCAGTGATAGGACAGGGTCAAGGGAGCAGTACTTC. It yields the protein CASSDRTGSREQYF.

This clonotype was detected once. The chain employs TRBV6-5 and TRBJ1-6, with D unresolved. The CDR3 sequence is 11 residues long. Looked up from germline, CDR1 is MNHEY and CDR2 is SVGAGI. V was pared by 11 bases and J by 14 bases, with 16 bases between. CDR3 region: CACGPAVALHF. The DNA for the CDR3 is TGTGCCTGCGGCCCCGCAGTTGCCCTCCACTTT.

There are many counts of this clonotype. This chain connects TRBV5-6 to TRBJ2-5; D remains ambiguous. The CDR3 runs to 14 residues. The germline CDR1 and CDR2 sequences are SGHDT and YYEEEE. V dropped 4 bases and J dropped 3 bases, with 13 bases sitting between them. The CDR3 spells CASSQPPLEETQYF. CDR3 nucleotides: TGTGCCAGCAGCCAGCCGCCCCTGGAAGAGACCCAGTACTTC.

CDR3 nucleotide sequence: TGTGCCAGCAGGCAGCCCTCAGATACGCAGTATTTT. Protein: CASRQPSDTQYF. The genes are TRBV28 and TRBJ2-3; D not certain. Germline values: CDR1 MDHEN, CDR2 SYDVKM. This CDR3 is built from 12 residues. V lost 6 bases and J lost 4, with 8 bases in between. Drawing the rest from reference TRBV28 and TRBJ2-3, the complete variable domain is DVKVTQSSRYLVKRTGEKVFLECVQDMDHENMFWYRQDPGLGLRLIYFSYDVKMKEKGDIPEGYSVSREKKERFSLILESASTNQTSMYLCASRQPSDTQYFGPGTRLTVL.

This clonotype has just a few counts. The rearrangement links TRBV5-1 to TRBJ2-1; D assignment may be TRBD1 or TRBD2 (5 bases each). Germline V gene data show CDR1 as SGHRS and CDR2 as YFSETQ. Trimming stripped 7 bases from V and 4 bases from J, with 21 bases between. The CDR3 spans 16 residues. CDR3: CASFPTWDGAYNEQFF. The CDR3 nucleotides are TGCGCCAGCTTTCCCACTTGGGACGGAGCGTACAATGAGCAGTTCTTC.

J is TRBJ1-1 and V is TRBV7-6, with a possible D match to TRBD1 (5 bases). V lost 4 bases to trimming and J lost 4 bases, with 7 bases between them. This CDR3 is built from 12 residues. Germline V gives CDR1 SGHVS, CDR2 FNYEAQ. This CDR3 reads CASSSQGTEAFF. CDR3 nucleotide sequence: TGTGCCAGCAGCTCCCAGGGCACTGAAGCTTTCTTT. The whole variable domain, remainder taken from reference TRBV7-6 and TRBJ1-1, is GAGVSQSPRYKVTKRGQDVALRCDPISGHVSLYWYRQALGQGPEFLTYFNYEAQQDKSGLPNDRFSAERPEGSISTLTIQRTEQRDSAMYRCASSSQGTEAFFGQGTRLTVV.

J is TRBJ2-1 and V is TRBV4-3, with D tentatively TRBD1 (6 bases). This CDR3 region has 14 residues. Trimming shortened V by 1 base and J by 4 bases, and 8 bases separated the two germline ends. Germline CDR1 LGHNA, CDR2 YSLEER. The CDR3 sequence is CASSQVDSYNEQFF. In DNA form, the CDR3 reads TGCGCCAGCAGCCAAGTGGACAGTTACAATGAGCAGTTCTTC.

This clonotype appeared a few times. The chain employs TRBV11-2 and TRBJ1-1; no clear D. V was cut by 0 bases and J by 8 bases, with 7 bases left in between. Germline values: CDR1 SGHAT, CDR2 FQNNGV. The CDR3 covers 12 residues. CDR3 bases: TGTGCCAGCAGCTTAGATACAGCCGAAGCTTTCTTT. Translating gives CASSLDTAEAFF.

This clonotype was observed a handful of times. This chain uses TRBV5-1 with TRBJ1-1, with D perhaps matching TRBD1 (6 bases). This CDR3 spans 14 amino acids. Trimming cost V 4 bases and J 1 base, with 11 bases left between them. CDR1 SGHRS and CDR2 YFSETQ come from the germline V gene. The CDR3 protein is CASSPGTPNTEAFF. The CDR3, as DNA: TGCGCCAGCAGCCCCGGGACACCGAACACTGAAGCTTTCTTT.

This rearrangement joins TRBV5-6 to TRBJ1-1; D not certain. V was pared by 1 base and J by 7 bases, with 8 bases between. There are 12 residues in the CDR3. The germline gives CDR1 SGHDT, CDR2 YYEEEE. The CDR3 DNA is TGTGCCAGCAGCTTGAACCGCTATGAAGCTTTCTTT. This gives the protein CASSLNRYEAFF.

This clonotype was counted between two and nine times. The chain uses TRBV5-1 and TRBJ1-6, with 9 nucleotides matching TRBD1. Germline V gene data show CDR1 as SGHRS and CDR2 as YFSETQ. V was clipped by 4 bases and J by 9 bases; unmatched bases: 5. CDR3 length: 14 amino acids. Written as DNA, the CDR3 is TGCGCCAGCAGCCCGGGACAGGGAGTTTCACCCCTCCACTTT. It translates to CASSPGQGVSPLHF.

At least ten counts were recorded for this clonotype. The chain joins TRBV10-3 to TRBJ2-1; 10 bases are a match to TRBD2. The junction had 12 bases not matched to a gene; V was cut back by 10 bases and J by 6 bases. CDR1 ENHRY and CDR2 SYGVKD come from the germline V gene. The CDR3 loop spans 15 amino acids. CDR3 DNA sequence: TGTGCCACCCTCTTAGGACTAGCGGAGACCAATGAGCAGTTCTTC. This translates into CATLLGLAETNEQFF.

This clonotype showed up just a few times. The V and J genes are TRBV4-2 and TRBJ2-2; D gene ambiguous. The CDR3 loop spans 15 amino acids. The germline gives CDR1 LGHNA, CDR2 YNFKEQ. V lost 0 bases and J 2 bases, leaving 7 bases between the germline ends. The CDR3 loop is CASSQDKRNTGELFF. The CDR3 DNA is TGTGCCAGCAGCCAAGATAAGCGAAACACCGGGGAGCTGTTTTTT.

The chain recombines TRBV7-9 with TRBJ2-2; 8 bases align to TRBD2. The ends lost 5 bases at V and 2 bases at J; junction bases unmatched: 4. The CDR3 length is 15 residues. Germline CDR1 SEHNR, CDR2 FQNEAQ (reference sequence). CDR3 sequence reads: CASSQLAANTGELFF. The CDR3 DNA follows: TGTGCCAGCAGCCAACTAGCGGCTAACACCGGGGAGCTGTTTTTT.

In this sample, this clonotype turned up many times. The chain is built from TRBV20-1 and TRBJ2-5; D uncertain. The ends were cut back, 1 base at V and 5 bases at J, with 17 bases in the middle. There are 15 residues in the CDR3. Germline V gene lookup returns CDR1 DFQATT and CDR2 SNEGSKA (reference sequence). DNA for the CDR3: TGCAGTGCTAGAGGATGGGTGGGCCCGCGGGAGACCCAGTACTTC. Its translation is CSARGWVGPRETQYF.

The chain uses TRBV2 and TRBJ1-4; the match to TRBD1 covers 11 bases. This CDR3 comprises 16 residues. V lost 6 bases to trimming and J lost 0 bases; unmatched junction nucleotides: 3. Germline values: CDR1 SNHLY, CDR2 FYNNEI. This CDR3 reads CASRPGQGATNEKLFF. For the CDR3, the DNA is TGTGCCAGCAGGCCGGGACAGGGGGCAACTAATGAAAAACTGTTTTTT.

There are a few counts of this clonotype. The chain combines TRBV6-1 with TRBJ2-1; TRBD1 agrees at 8 bases. Germline CDR1 MNHNS, CDR2 SASEGT. With V trimmed by 6 bases and J by 7 bases, 8 bases remained unmatched. The CDR3 covers 14 residues. Here the CDR3 reads CASRGDRNMNEQFF. The CDR3 DNA sequence: TGTGCCAGCAGGGGGGACAGGAATATGAATGAGCAGTTCTTC.

The rearrangement uses TRBV6-2 or TRBV6-3 and TRBJ1-2; D is perhaps TRBD1 (6 bases). The CDR3 consists of 14 residues. Trimming removed 6 bases at V and 7 bases at J, with 18 bases between. CDR1 MNHEY and CDR2 SVGEGT come from the germline V gene. The CDR3 DNA is TGTGCCAGCAGCTACGACCGGGGGGCGAGTGGCTACACCTTC. It yields the protein CASSYDRGASGYTF.